This TCR beta chain was profiled in a study of blood T cell repertoires in COVID-19 (dated by TCRdb to 2020 to 2022). In terms of the full investigation: Samples from collaborators originated in the United States, Italy and Spain and spanned both the acute and convalescent phases of COVID-19. The dataset comprised deeply sampled blood TCRbeta repertoires from subjects exposed to, actively infected with, or recovered from COVID-19. Where available, HLA class I and class II types were obtained from metadata supplied by the sample provider rather than from assay-based typing. The prospective study material was composed of cDNA or gDNA derived from T cells, B-cell-depleted T cells, or PBMCs. The samples were drawn from the first 160 participants of the ongoing ImmuneRACE study and from some 1,300 subjects provided by 6 global collaborators. The repertoires were released in a freely available public database meant as a resource for research on the immune response to SARS-CoV-2. Sample metadata almost always included a de-identified subject ID, COVID-19 status, age in years and sex.

Study-wide conclusions, independent of this receptor: The amount of clinical and demographic metadata varied by source and participant and was provided uncurated.

Participants in the prospective study were enrolled through a virtual design, were aged about 18 to 90 years, and lived in roughly 25 United States geographic areas. Cohort assignment in the prospective study relied on participant-reported clinical history from a screening survey and a study questionnaire. Each participant in the prospective study had whole blood, serum and a nasopharyngeal or oropharyngeal swab collected by mobile phlebotomists. Over an approximately 2-month period, participants in the prospective study had the option of providing additional blood draws and questionnaires. Blood samples from the prospective study were shipped frozen or at room temperature prior to DNA extraction. Points on this clone: The specificity of this receptor is unknown. One base away there is no much larger clone; base qualities are not given.

TCRbeta CDR3 regions were amplified from genomic DNA by means of the immunoSEQ Assay, a bias-controlled multiplex PCR. As for the original processing: The number of nucleated cells in each sample was estimated by amplification of reference gene primers within the assay. To quantify the absolute abundance of each unique TCRbeta CDR3 rearrangement, sequence reads were collapsed and filtered. For each sample, productive Simpson clonality was calculated by taking the square root of Simpson's diversity index across productive rearrangements. What TCRdb holds here is the immuneACCESS table cut down to in-frame rearrangements. Part of the clones is not present; checked against another copy, under half of the missing clones reflect an unresolved V gene, and the others are unexplained. The DNA gave D and trimming, while V, J and clone size come from that table. For this sample there are 260,000 or so clones; approximately 86% appear just once. 2.5% to 3% of the sample is held by the ten biggest clonotypes.

The TCR originated in a woman younger than 45 with acute COVID-19. The specimen sequenced was PBMCs or T cells enriched from blood (not recorded which).

The nucleotide sequence is TGCGCCAGCAGCCCCGACGGCGGGAATGAGCAGTTCTTC. Its product reads: CASSPDGGNEQFF. The chain employs TRBV5-1 and TRBJ2-1; a tentative D match to TRBD2 spans 5 bases. The CDR3 spans 13 residues, from the cysteine through the phenylalanine. The entry retains the CDR3 DNA only, 39 bases that are in frame from base 1. V loses 4 bases of germline sequence and J loses 7 bases, and the interval between the two ends is 12 bases. CDR1 and CDR2 are read off the germline V gene as SGHRS and YFSETQ.